A few counts support the clone carrying this TCR beta chain. Its target is not known. Scientists made TCR beta libraries using quantitative 5'-RACE with molecular barcodes. TCRdb redid the calling of the 5' RACE reads with MiXCR, one entry per CDR3 protein. Altogether about 700,000 distinct CDR3 sequences are present, around 20% being singletons, with the ten largest covering around 19%. CDR1 SGHRS and CDR2 YFSETQ come from the germline V gene. After removal of 8 bases from V and 0 bases from J, the junction contained 5 bases not matched to a gene. This CDR3 has 15 amino acids. This sample was included in a study of CD8 T cells in ankylosing spondylitis. Findings of the study overall: Disease-associated clonotypes exhibited CD8+ identity and were relatively infrequent in peripheral blood. Seemingly characteristic of ankylosing spondylitis blood was a TCR beta motif consisting of eight highly homologous variants. The clones that were linked to disease were reported to be significantly enriched in matched synovial fluid samples from ankylosing spondylitis patients. A number of the motif variants had already been described in reactive arthritis synovial fluid and blood.

The sample consisted of blood, either unsorted or a sorted T cell fraction (not recorded which). The rearrangement uses TRBV5-1 and TRBJ1-3; 10 bases fit TRBD1. The receptor comes from a male donor with ankylosing spondylitis. The CDR3 coding sequence is TGCGCCAGTGGGACAGGGGCCACCTCTGGAAACACCATATATTTT. It translates to CASGTGATSGNTIYF.